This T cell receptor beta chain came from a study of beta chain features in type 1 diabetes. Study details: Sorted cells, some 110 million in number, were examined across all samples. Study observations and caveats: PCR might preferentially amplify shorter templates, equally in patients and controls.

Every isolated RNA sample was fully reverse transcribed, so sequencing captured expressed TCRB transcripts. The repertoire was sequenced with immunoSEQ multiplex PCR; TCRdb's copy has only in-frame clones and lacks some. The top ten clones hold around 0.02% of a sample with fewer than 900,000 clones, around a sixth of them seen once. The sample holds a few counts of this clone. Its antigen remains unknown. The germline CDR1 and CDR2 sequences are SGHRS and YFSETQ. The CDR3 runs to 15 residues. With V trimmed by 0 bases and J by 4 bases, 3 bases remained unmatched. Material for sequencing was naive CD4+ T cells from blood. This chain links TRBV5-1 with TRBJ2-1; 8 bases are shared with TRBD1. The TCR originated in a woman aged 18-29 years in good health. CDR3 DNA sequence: TGCGCCAGCAGCTTGGGGACAGGGAATTACAATGAGCAGTTCTTC. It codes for CASSLGTGNYNEQFF.